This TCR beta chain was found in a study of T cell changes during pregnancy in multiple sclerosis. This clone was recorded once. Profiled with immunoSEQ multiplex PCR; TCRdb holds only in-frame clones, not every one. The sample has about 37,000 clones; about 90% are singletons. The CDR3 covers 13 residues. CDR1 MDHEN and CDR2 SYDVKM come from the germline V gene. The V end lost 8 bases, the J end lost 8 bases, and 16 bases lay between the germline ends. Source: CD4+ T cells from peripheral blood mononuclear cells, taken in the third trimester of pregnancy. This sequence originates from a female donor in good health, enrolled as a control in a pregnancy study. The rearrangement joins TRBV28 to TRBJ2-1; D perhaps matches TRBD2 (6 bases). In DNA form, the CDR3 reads TGTGCCAGCCTGGAGGGCGGTGTAGATGAGCAGTTCTTC. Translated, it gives CASLEGGVDEQFF. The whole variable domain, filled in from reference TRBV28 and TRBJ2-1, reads DVKVTQSSRYLVKRTGEKVFLECVQDMDHENMFWYRQDPGLGLRLIYFSYDVKMKEKGDIPEGYSVSREKKERFSLILESASTNQTSMYLCASLEGGVDEQFFGPGTRLTVL.